This is a list of T cell receptor beta chains from one sample in a study of CD8 T cells in Susac syndrome. TCRdb analysed the immunoSEQ multiplex PCR reads with MiXCR anew, one entry per CDR3 protein. The sample has about 210,000 distinct CDR3 sequences, 85% to 95% seen once; the top ten hold around 0.15%. The sample taken for sequencing was CD4+ T cells from PBMCs. These receptors were collected from a human donor with Susac syndrome. Both conserved end residues are part of each CDR3. Each record gives: J gene, V gene, D gene, CDR3 length, clone size, CDR3 protein, CDR3 DNA. D genes are given only for firm matches. A row's size may be missing; if present it is once, few, many or a size class.

J: TRBJ1-5
V: TRBV5-4
D: -
length: 14
size: -
CDR3: CASSLGGTNQPQHF
DNA: TGTGCCAGCAGCTTGGGTGGGACGAATCAGCCCCAGCATTTT

J: TRBJ1-2
V: TRBV20-1
D: -
length: 13
size: -
CDR3: CSAPDTVSYGYTF
DNA: TGCAGTGCACCCGACACTGTGTCCTATGGCTACACCTTC

J: TRBJ1-5
V: TRBV29-1
D: -
length: 12
size: -
CDR3: CSVRDSNQPQLF
DNA: TGCAGCGTGAGGGATAGCAATCAGCCCCAGCTTTTT

J: TRBJ1-5
V: TRBV12-3/TRBV12-4
D: -
length: 13
size: -
CDR3: CASSSQQNQPQHF
DNA: TGTGCCAGCAGTTCCCAACAAAATCAGCCCCAGCATTTT

J: TRBJ1-5
V: TRBV27
D: -
length: 15
size: -
CDR3: CASSLRAAPNQPQHF
DNA: TGTGCCAGCAGTTTAAGGGCAGCACCCAATCAGCCCCAGCATTTT

J: TRBJ2-7
V: TRBV20-1
D: -
length: 12
size: once
CDR3: CSASSDYYEQYF
DNA: TGCAGTGCTAGTTCTGATTACTACGAGCAGTACTTC

J: TRBJ2-7
V: TRBV29-1
D: TRBD1
length: 14
size: -
CDR3: CSVFKGDRDHEQYF
DNA: TGCAGCGTTTTTAAGGGTGACAGGGACCACGAGCAGTACTTC

J: TRBJ1-4
V: TRBV7-2
D: -
length: 12
size: -
CDR3: CASSFTSGKLFF
DNA: TGTGCCAGCAGCTTCACGAGCGGAAAACTGTTTTTT

J: TRBJ1-2
V: TRBV20-1
D: -
length: 11
size: -
CDR3: CSARAVYGYTF
DNA: TGCAGTGCTAGAGCCGTTTATGGCTACACCTTC

J: TRBJ2-2
V: TRBV29-1
D: -
length: 14
size: -
CDR3: CSVTPDVHTGELFF
DNA: TGCAGCGTTACCCCCGACGTACACACCGGGGAGCTGTTTTTT

J: TRBJ1-5
V: TRBV18
D: -
length: 13
size: once
CDR3: CASSPAPDQPQHF
DNA: TGTGCCAGCTCACCGGCGCCCGATCAGCCCCAGCATTTT

J: TRBJ2-3
V: TRBV7-7
D: -
length: 13
size: -
CDR3: CASSSANTDTQYF
DNA: TGTGCTAGCAGCTCAGCTAACACAGATACGCAGTATTTT

J: TRBJ2-5
V: TRBV29-1
D: -
length: 14
size: -
CDR3: CSVGKGGFPQTQYF
DNA: TGCAGCGTTGGGAAGGGGGGGTTCCCCCAGACCCAGTACTTC

J: TRBJ1-4
V: TRBV30
D: -
length: 12
size: -
CDR3: CAWSEGREKLFF
DNA: TGTGCCTGGAGCGAAGGGCGCGAAAAACTGTTTTTT

J: TRBJ1-2
V: TRBV28
D: TRBD1
length: 15
size: -
CDR3: CASSQTRDRGYGYTF
DNA: TGTGCCAGCAGCCAGACCCGGGACAGGGGCTATGGCTACACCTTC

J: TRBJ2-1
V: TRBV7-2
D: TRBD1
length: 13
size: -
CDR3: CASRDRVNNEQFF
DNA: TGTGCCAGCCGGGACAGGGTAAACAATGAGCAGTTCTTC

J: TRBJ1-1
V: TRBV7-3
D: -
length: 14
size: -
CDR3: CASSLGREDTEAFF
DNA: TGTGCCAGCAGTCTTGGCCGGGAGGACACTGAAGCTTTCTTT

J: TRBJ1-3
V: TRBV24-1
D: TRBD1
length: 15
size: -
CDR3: CATSAMVGTADTIYF
DNA: TGTGCCACCAGTGCCATGGTAGGGACAGCGGACACCATATATTTT

J: TRBJ2-7
V: TRBV30
D: -
length: 12
size: once
CDR3: CAWRGQIYEQYF
DNA: TGTGCCTGGAGGGGACAAATCTACGAGCAGTACTTC

J: TRBJ2-5
V: TRBV7-2
D: -
length: 14
size: -
CDR3: CASSLPSLGETQYF
DNA: TGTGCCAGCAGCTTACCTTCACTAGGGGAGACCCAGTACTTC

J: TRBJ1-4
V: TRBV7-9
D: -
length: 14
size: -
CDR3: CASSADREEEKLFF
DNA: TGTGCCAGCAGCGCCGACCGAGAGGAAGAAAAACTGTTTTTT

J: TRBJ1-1
V: TRBV15
D: -
length: 13
size: -
CDR3: CATSSKGNTEAFF
DNA: TGTGCCACCAGCTCAAAAGGGAACACTGAAGCTTTCTTT

J: TRBJ1-5
V: TRBV6-2/TRBV6-3
D: -
length: 15
size: -
CDR3: CASSYSRTGNQPQHF
DNA: TGTGCCAGCAGTTACTCGAGAACAGGTAATCAGCCCCAGCATTTT